The 23 T cell receptor beta chains reported below all come from one sample, sequenced in a study of T cells in Graves' hyperthyroidism and ophthalmopathy. The TCR beta CDR3 regions underwent amplification using RNA transcripts as the source. The TCR CDR3 first-round RT-PCR relied on the HTBI primer set. TCRdb processed the multiplex PCR reads anew with MiXCR; each CDR3 protein has one entry. The sample includes 250,000 to 300,000 distinct CDR3 sequences, about 17% of them seen just once. Sample: blood. These receptor sequences come from a woman aged 55-70 years with Graves' ophthalmopathy.

This clonotype was observed a few times. This rearrangement joins TRBV5-1 to TRBJ2-6; 7 bases map to TRBD2. Germline-derived CDR1 and CDR2 are SGHRS and YFSETQ. The CDR3 spans 19 residues. The trim removed 3 bases at V and 0 bases at J, leaving 12 bases unmatched. Written as DNA, the CDR3 is TGCGCCAGCAGCTCCCGCGGCGGGGGAACCAGCTCTGGGGCCAACGTCCTGACTTTC. It translates to CASSSRGGGTSSGANVLTF.

The V gene is TRBV4-3, the J gene TRBJ2-3; D is unclear. The CDR3 runs to 13 residues. Trimming took off 0 bases at V and 7 bases at J, with 8 bases between the two ends. The V gene's germline CDR1 is LGHNA and CDR2 YSLEER. The CDR3 region has the DNA TGCGCCAGCAGCCAAGAATCAGCGAATACGCAGTATTTT. Its protein product is CASSQESANTQYF.

The chain uses TRBV20-1 and TRBJ1-5, with D possibly being TRBD1 (6 bases). Germline V gene lookup returns CDR1 DFQATT and CDR2 SNEGSKA (reference sequence). This CDR3 has 15 residues. The ends were cut back, 6 bases at V and 5 bases at J, with 20 bases in the middle. The CDR3 here is CSASARGSRDQPQHF. The CDR3 DNA reads TGCAGTGCCTCCGCGAGGGGGTCCCGGGATCAGCCCCAGCATTTT.

This clonotype was observed at least ten times. The J gene is TRBJ2-5, the V gene TRBV20-1; no definite D call. CDR1 DFQATT and CDR2 SNEGSKA come from the germline V gene (reference sequence). V was cut by 0 bases and J by 5 bases, with 10 bases left in between. This CDR3 has 13 amino acids. The CDR3 loop is CSARDLARETQYF. The CDR3 DNA reads TGCAGTGCTAGAGATCTGGCGAGGGAGACCCAGTACTTC.

At least ten counts were recorded for this clonotype. The chain couples TRBV28 to TRBJ2-7, with D tentatively TRBD1 (6 bases). V was cut by 6 bases and J by 6 bases, with 18 bases left in between. Looked up from germline, CDR1 is MDHEN and CDR2 is SYDVKM. There are 14 residues in the CDR3. CDR3 coding DNA: TGTGCCAGCAGCCAGGGGCCCTCCCCAGGCGAGCAGTACTTC. Its translation: CASSQGPSPGEQYF. Combining the CDR3 with reference TRBV28 and TRBJ2-7 gives the whole variable domain DVKVTQSSRYLVKRTGEKVFLECVQDMDHENMFWYRQDPGLGLRLIYFSYDVKMKEKGDIPEGYSVSREKKERFSLILESASTNQTSMYLCASSQGPSPGEQYFGPGTRLTVT.

This clonotype was detected only a few times. V usage is TRBV28 and J usage is TRBJ1-4; no definite D call. There are 10 residues in the CDR3. Looked up from germline, CDR1 is MDHEN and CDR2 is SYDVKM. Trimming shortened V by 10 bases and J by 7 bases, and 7 bases separated the two germline ends. The CDR3, as DNA: TGTGCCACCCGGTCTGAAAAACTGTTTTTT. Protein product: CATRSEKLFF.

This clonotype occurred many times. The V call is TRBV6-2 or TRBV6-3, the J call TRBJ1-1; TRBD1 agrees at 9 bases. J was trimmed by 3 bases and V by 6 bases; bases with no gene match: 11. This CDR3 has 16 residues. The V gene's germline CDR1 is MNHEY and CDR2 SVGEGT. CDR3 in DNA: TGTGCCAGCAGCCCGGGACAGGGTGTGTTGGACACTGAAGCTTTCTTT. It specifies CASSPGQGVLDTEAFF.

The table lists this clonotype with many counts. The chain links TRBV9 to TRBJ2-3; D might be TRBD1 or TRBD2, each matching 6 bases. V lost 4 bases and J 3 bases, leaving 18 bases between the germline ends. Per the germline V gene, CDR1 is SGDLS and CDR2 is YYNGEE. CDR3 length: 16 residues. The CDR3 sequence is CASSLTIGGGTDTQYF. The CDR3 bases are TGTGCCAGCAGCCTCACCATCGGAGGGGGGACAGATACGCAGTATTTT.

This clonotype showed up just a few times. The chain couples TRBV20-1 to TRBJ2-2; possible D gene TRBD1, 6 bases. The germline V and J ends were trimmed by 3 bases and 6 bases, with 14 bases remaining between them. Germline V CDR1 and CDR2: DFQATT, SNEGSKA (reference sequence). The CDR3 is 14 amino acids. The CDR3 here is CSASPRGEPGELFF. The CDR3 coding sequence is TGCAGTGCTAGTCCCAGGGGAGAACCCGGGGAGCTGTTTTTT.

The rearrangement uses TRBV28 and TRBJ1-6; no clear D gene. The germline gives CDR1 MDHEN, CDR2 SYDVKM. CDR3 size: 12 residues. Between the trimmed V and J ends, which lost 6 bases and 5 bases, there was a span of 5 bases. Here the CDR3 reads CASRPHNSPLHF. For the CDR3, the DNA is TGTGCCAGCAGGCCCCATAATTCACCCCTCCACTTT.

As to this clonotype: A much more abundant neighbour one base away suggests this may be a read error. The J gene is TRBJ2-7, the V gene TRBV3-1, with D hard to call. Gene TRBJ2-1 matches the end of the DNA better, so the J call may be wrong. Germline assignment: CDR1 LGHDT and CDR2 YNNKEL (reference sequence). The CDR3 is made up of 12 amino acids. Written as DNA, the CDR3 is TGTGCCAGCAGCCAAACCCATTACGAGCAGTTCTTC. It is translated as CASSQTHYEQFF.

The chain is built from TRBV7-2 and TRBJ2-2, with 8 bases matching TRBD1. The CDR3 runs to 15 residues. Per germline, CDR1 SGHTA and CDR2 FQGNSA. The V segment lost 4 bases and the J segment 7 bases; nucleotides outside the gene matches: 8. The CDR3 loop reads CASSSRTGFGGELFF. As DNA, the CDR3 is TGTGCCAGCAGCTCCAGGACAGGGTTTGGCGGGGAGCTGTTTTTT.

The CDR3 here is CASSYEDYGGYTF. CDR3 sequence (DNA): TGTGCCAGCAGTTACGAGGACTACGGGGGCTACACCTTC. The chain uses TRBV6-6 and TRBJ1-2; D unresolved. The CDR3 is 13 residues long. In germline, CDR1 is MNHNY, CDR2 SVGAGI (reference sequence). Trimming shortened V by 2 bases and J by 8 bases, and 12 bases separated the two germline ends.

This clonotype was picked up a small number of times. A much larger clone lies a single base off, so this may be a read error. This rearrangement joins TRBV5-4 to TRBJ1-1; D is possibly TRBD1 (6 bases). Germline V gene data show CDR1 as SGHNT and CDR2 as YYREEE (reference sequence). The CDR3 totals 15 residues. The CDR3 loop reads CTSSSGGQSNTEAFF. CDR3 in DNA: TGTACCAGCAGCTCGGGGGGACAATCGAACACTGAAGCTTTCTTT.

This clonotype has a handful of counts. The gene calls are TRBV6-5 and TRBJ1-6; D remains ambiguous. The CDR3 has 15 residues. V was shortened by 0 bases and J by 8 bases, with 11 bases between the two germline ends. In germline, CDR1 is MNHEY, CDR2 SVGAGI. DNA for the CDR3: TGTGCCAGCAGTTACTCTTGGACCCGGGATTCACCCCTCCACTTT. Residues: CASSYSWTRDSPLHF.

This clonotype has just a few counts. CDR3 in amino acids: CAWSGLRFWSLHF. The CDR3 nucleotides are TGTGCCTGGTCAGGACTCCGGTTTTGGTCCCTCCACTTT. The chain is built from TRBV30 and TRBJ1-6; no clear D gene. Per germline, CDR1 GTSNPN and CDR2 SVGIG (reference sequence). The germline V and J ends were trimmed by 5 bases and 14 bases, with 19 bases remaining between them. The CDR3 loop spans 13 amino acids. Based on the CDR3 plus reference TRBV30 and TRBJ1-6, the full variable domain is SQTIHQWPATLVQPVGSPLSLECTVEGTSNPNLYWYRQAAGRGLQLLFYSVGIGQISSEVPQNLSASRPQDRQFILSSKKLLLSDSGFYLCAWSGLRFWSLHFGNGTRLTVT.

This clonotype was seen at least ten times. This rearrangement joins TRBV5-1 to TRBJ2-7; D is tentatively TRBD1 or TRBD2 (5 bases each). There are 14 residues in the CDR3. Between the trimmed V and J ends, which lost 2 bases and 5 bases, there was a span of 14 bases. Germline V gene data show CDR1 as SGHRS and CDR2 as YFSETQ. CDR3 coding DNA: TGCGCCAGCAGCTTATATGGGACGAGACACGAGCAGTACTTC. It yields the protein CASSLYGTRHEQYF.

This clonotype was picked up many times. CDR3 nucleotide sequence: TGTGCCAGCGGGGGGCTCGCGGGCACTGAAGCTTTCTTT. This translates into CASGGLAGTEAFF. The chain uses TRBV12-3 or TRBV12-4 and TRBJ1-1; tentative D call: TRBD1 (6 bases). V was trimmed by 8 bases and J by 4 bases, leaving 14 bases between them. This CDR3 is 13 amino acids long.

There are many counts of this clonotype. This sequence joins TRBV7-6 and TRBJ2-5, with D perhaps TRBD2 (5 bases). Trimming took 5 bases from V and 5 from J, leaving 15 bases between them. CDR3 size: 14 residues. Per the germline V gene, CDR1 is SGHVS and CDR2 is FNYEAQ. The DNA for the CDR3 is TGTGCCAGCAGCCCCAGCCCCGGGGTGGAGACCCAGTACTTC. Its translation is CASSPSPGVETQYF.

The table lists this clonotype with many counts. This rearrangement joins TRBV27 to TRBJ2-1, with TRBD1 matching over 11 bases. V shed 8 bases and J 6 bases; nucleotides not matched to a gene: 3. CDR3 length equals 13 residues. Looked up from germline, CDR1 is MNHEY and CDR2 is SMNVEV (reference sequence). The CDR3 coding sequence is TGTGCCAGCCAGGACAGGGGGCCCAATGAGCAGTTCTTC. Its protein is CASQDRGPNEQFF.

V usage is TRBV15 and J usage is TRBJ2-3; TRBD2 matches at 12 bases. J gave up 5 bases and V 3 bases, and 6 bases lay outside the gene matches. Germline values: CDR1 LNHNV, CDR2 YYDKDF (reference sequence). The CDR3 extends over 16 amino acids. DNA for the CDR3: TGTGCCACCAGCAGGGGGACTAGCGGGTACAGAGATACGCAGTATTTT. This gives the protein CATSRGTSGYRDTQYF.

This clonotype was counted at least ten times. The rearrangement links TRBV18 to TRBJ1-5; 7 nucleotides line up with TRBD1. The trim removed 3 bases at V and 0 bases at J, leaving 8 bases unmatched. The germline V gene has CDR1 KGHSH and CDR2 LQKENI. This CDR3 region has 17 residues. CDR3 sequence (DNA): TGTGCCAGCTCACCTTGGGACAGCGCCACTAGCAATCAGCCCCAGCATTTT. Its translation: CASSPWDSATSNQPQHF. Variable domain in full (rest from reference TRBV18 and TRBJ1-5): NAGVMQNPRHLVRRRGQEARLRCSPMKGHSHVYWYRQLPEEGLKFMVYLQKENIIDESGMPKERFSAEFPKEGPSILRIQQVVRGDSAAYFCASSPWDSATSNQPQHFGDGTRLSIL.

This clonotype appeared many times. The chain links TRBV11-2 to TRBJ2-3; D remains ambiguous. Germline-derived CDR1 and CDR2 are SGHAT and FQNNGV. The length of the CDR3 is 15 residues. Trimming cost V 5 bases and J 5 bases, with 17 bases left between them. The CDR3 sequence is CASSQAHGAGDTQYF. The DNA of the CDR3 is TGTGCCAGCAGCCAAGCCCATGGCGCAGGAGATACGCAGTATTTT.